Each of the 19 T cell receptor beta chains below was sequenced from the same sample in a study of shared clonotypes between healthy human individuals. Here immunoSEQ multiplex PCR was the method, and the copy in TCRdb shows in-frame clones only, minus some. The data contain roughly 1.4 million clones, approximately 98.5% of them singletons. Source material: naive CD4+ T cells sorted from blood. Subset reported: CD45RA+ positively selected. These receptor sequences come from a man younger than 40 in good health.

This clone has only one observation. The V gene is TRBV28, the J gene TRBJ1-2; unclear D gene. Germline-derived CDR1 and CDR2 are MDHEN and SYDVKM. V dropped 5 bases and J dropped 4 bases, with 11 bases sitting between them. CDR3 length: 13 amino acids. Here the CDR3 reads CASSLRGVYGYTF. The CDR3 bases are TGTGCCAGCAGTCTCCGGGGAGTCTATGGCTACACCTTC.

The CDR3 coding sequence is TGTGCCAGCAGTCGACTAGCGGGAGGGCCGGGGACCCAGTACTTC. It yields the protein CASSRLAGGPGTQYF. The rearrangement links TRBV2 to TRBJ2-5; 14 nucleotides agree with TRBD2. From germline, CDR1 is SNHLY and CDR2 FYNNEI. The CDR3 has 15 amino acids. Losses at the gene ends were 5 bases for V and 7 bases for J; bases not matched to a gene: 6.

This chain links TRBV7-9 with TRBJ2-1, with 10 bases lining up with TRBD2. The V gene end was trimmed by 4 bases and the J gene end by 0 bases; junction bases not matched to a gene: 12. Germline V lookup: CDR1 SEHNR, CDR2 FQNEAQ (reference sequence). The CDR3 extends over 19 amino acids. CDR3 in amino acids: CASSYQTSGYKSSYNEQFF. The CDR3 nucleotides are TGTGCCAGCAGCTACCAGACTAGCGGGTATAAAAGCTCCTACAATGAGCAGTTCTTC. The variable domain in full, completed from reference TRBV7-9 and TRBJ2-1, reads DTGVSQNPRHKITKRGQNVTFRCDPISEHNRLYWYRQTLGQGPEFLTYFQNEAQLEKSRLLSDRFSAERPKGSFSTLEIQRTEQGDSAMYLCASSYQTSGYKSSYNEQFFGPGTRLTVL.

The chain carries TRBV29-1 and TRBJ2-1, with a weak D call TRBD2 (6 bases). Germline V lookup: CDR1 SQVTM, CDR2 ANQGSEA. The CDR3 has 14 amino acids. V was shortened by 6 bases and J by 5 bases, with 17 bases between the two germline ends. Here the CDR3 reads CSVGVQRVNNEQFF. In nucleotides, the CDR3 is TGCAGCGTGGGGGTCCAGCGGGTAAACAATGAGCAGTTCTTC.

The genes are TRBV30 and TRBJ2-6; no firm D call. V lost 4 bases and J 0 bases, leaving 4 bases between the germline ends. The CDR3 is 13 residues long. Germline loops: CDR1 GTSNPN, CDR2 SVGIG (reference sequence). CDR3 DNA: TGTGCCTGGATCAGCTCTGGGGCCAACGTCCTGACTTTC. Protein sequence: CAWISSGANVLTF.

The genes are TRBV4-3 and TRBJ2-3; 10 positions match TRBD2. This CDR3 is built from 13 residues. V trimming: 8 bases; J trimming: 3 bases; junction bases outside the gene matches: 2. The germline V gene has CDR1 LGHNA and CDR2 YSLEER. CDR3 sequence reads: CASRTSGTDTQYF. The CDR3 DNA reads as TGCGCCAGCCGGACTAGCGGAACAGATACGCAGTATTTT.

The V call is TRBV18, the J call TRBJ1-1; no firm D call. In germline, CDR1 is KGHSH, CDR2 LQKENI. Trimming stripped 3 bases from V and 1 base from J, with 9 bases between. The CDR3 contains 14 residues. The CDR3 is CASSPLHKNTEAFF. For the CDR3, the DNA is TGTGCCAGCTCACCGCTCCATAAGAACACTGAAGCTTTCTTT. Full variable domain (outside the CDR3, taken from reference TRBV18 and TRBJ1-1): NAGVMQNPRHLVRRRGQEARLRCSPMKGHSHVYWYRQLPEEGLKFMVYLQKENIIDESGMPKERFSAEFPKEGPSILRIQQVVRGDSAAYFCASSPLHKNTEAFFGQGTRLTVV.

The chain couples TRBV5-6 to TRBJ2-7; D not certain. The CDR3 length is 12 residues. Germline V gene data show CDR1 as SGHDT and CDR2 as YYEEEE. Trimming cost V 3 bases and J 4 bases, with 8 bases left between them. CDR3 nucleotide sequence: TGTGCCAGCAGCTCGAATATATACGAGCAGTACTTC. It yields the protein CASSSNIYEQYF. The variable domain in full, completed from reference TRBV5-6 and TRBJ2-7, reads DAGVTQSPTHLIKTRGQQVTLRCSPKSGHDTVSWYQQALGQGPQFIFQYYEEEERQRGNFPDRFSGHQFPNYSSELNVNALLLGDSALYLCASSSNIYEQYFGPGTRLTVT.

A word on this clone: At the DNA level, this CDR3 is encoded by other sequences in the same sample as well. The rearrangement links TRBV2 to TRBJ1-1; tentatively, D is TRBD1 (5 bases). The CDR3 is 13 amino acids. V shed 6 bases and J shed 1 base, with 9 bases lying between them. The germline gives CDR1 SNHLY, CDR2 FYNNEI. CDR3 sequence (DNA): TGTGCCAGCAGCGGGGACGGGAACACTGAAGCTTTCTTT. This translates into CASSGDGNTEAFF. Looking up the rest from reference TRBV2 and TRBJ1-1 gives the full variable domain: EPEVTQTPSHQVTQMGQEVILRCVPISNHLYFYWYRQILGQKVEFLVSFYNNEISEKSEIFDDQFSVERPDGSNFTLKIRSTKLEDSAMYFCASSGDGNTEAFFGQGTRLTVV.

The V and J genes are TRBV25-1 and TRBJ2-1, with 13 bases aligning to TRBD2. This CDR3 has 17 residues. V lost 6 bases and J lost 2; bases outside the gene matches: 7. Germline assignment: CDR1 MGHDK and CDR2 SYGVNS. The DNA for the CDR3 is TGTGCCAGCAGCGGATCTGGACTAGCGGGAGCCTACAATGAGCAGTTCTTC. This encodes CASSGSGLAGAYNEQFF.

The V call is TRBV4-3, the J call TRBJ1-2; 10 bases map to TRBD1. This CDR3 has 15 residues. The germline V gene encodes CDR1 LGHNA and CDR2 YSLEER. After removal of 1 base from V and 8 bases from J, the junction contained 7 bases not matched to a gene. In nucleotides, the CDR3 is TGCGCCAGCAGCCAAGCCCCGACAGGGGGCGAAGGCTACACCTTC. Translation gives CASSQAPTGGEGYTF.

The chain couples TRBV6-5 to TRBJ1-5; D may be TRBD1 (6 bases). The CDR3 extends over 15 amino acids. The V end was cut by 10 bases, the J end by 2 bases, with 18 bases between. CDR1 is MNHEY, CDR2 SVGAGI, per germline. Written as DNA, the CDR3 is TGTGCCACCCACTGGGCGGGGGGCGGCAATCAGCCCCAGCATTTT. Its translation: CATHWAGGGNQPQHF.

The chain has TRBV19 and TRBJ2-1; 14 nucleotides agree with TRBD2. Germline-derived CDR1 and CDR2 are LNHDA and SQIVND (reference sequence). The V and J ends lost 4 bases and 7 bases, in that order; junction bases with no gene match: 9. This CDR3 region has 17 residues. CDR3 sequence (DNA): TGTGCCAGTAGTACCCAGGGACTAGCGGGAGCTGGGAATGAGCAGTTCTTC. This sequence encodes CASSTQGLAGAGNEQFF.

The J gene is TRBJ1-1, the V gene TRBV7-9; 7 nucleotides agree with TRBD1. V dropped 6 bases and J dropped 5; count of bases not matched to a gene: 6. Germline loops: CDR1 SEHNR, CDR2 FQNEAQ (reference sequence). The CDR3 sequence is 13 residues long. CDR3 bases: TGTGCCAGCAGTCGACAGGGTAGGACTGAAGCTTTCTTT. Translation: CASSRQGRTEAFF.

The V call is TRBV7-8, the J call TRBJ2-1; possibly TRBD1 for D (5 bases). This CDR3 contains 17 residues. V was shortened by 1 base and J by 0 bases, with 13 bases between the two germline ends. CDR1 SGHVS and CDR2 FQNEAQ come from the germline V gene. The CDR3 sequence is CASSLGGAISSYNEQFF. CDR3 nucleotide sequence: TGTGCCAGCAGCTTAGGTGGGGCCATAAGCTCCTACAATGAGCAGTTCTTC.

This clone was counted once. V and J are TRBV20-1 and TRBJ1-2; D unclear. There are 11 residues in the CDR3. Germline V CDR1 and CDR2: DFQATT, SNEGSKA (reference sequence). V was shortened by 5 bases and J by 7 bases, with 11 bases between the two germline ends. The CDR3 sequence is CSARYPRGYTF. In DNA, the CDR3 is TGCAGTGCTCGTTACCCTCGTGGCTACACCTTC.

The V call is TRBV7-8, the J call TRBJ2-5; the D gene is possibly TRBD1 (6 bases). The ends were cut back, 4 bases at V and 5 bases at J, with 14 bases in the middle. Germline V lookup: CDR1 SGHVS, CDR2 FQNEAQ. The length of the CDR3 is 14 residues. Written as DNA, the CDR3 is TGTGCCAGCAGCTCGGACAGTATAACGGAGACCCAGTACTTC. Its translation is CASSSDSITETQYF.

The chain recombines TRBV28 with TRBJ1-5, with TRBD1 matching 7 bases. This CDR3 comprises 13 residues. From germline, CDR1 is MDHEN and CDR2 SYDVKM. Trimming took 6 bases from V and 7 from J; bases not matched to a gene: 6. CDR3 residues: CASRQGSSQPQHF. The CDR3, as DNA: TGTGCCAGCAGACAGGGGAGTTCGCAGCCCCAGCATTTT.

In this sample, this clone turned up once. This chain links TRBV29-1 with TRBJ1-3, with 7 bases fitting TRBD1. This CDR3 is built from 14 residues. CDR1 and CDR2 from the germline V gene are SQVTM and ANQGSEA. V lost 3 bases and J lost 0; bases outside the gene matches: 2. The CDR3 region is CSVDRDSSGNTIYF. CDR3 in DNA: TGCAGCGTTGACCGGGACAGCTCTGGAAACACCATATATTTT.